This T cell receptor beta chain was identified in a study of blood T cell repertoires in COVID-19. Study in general: Samples representing acute and convalescent COVID-19 were sourced from the United States, Italy and Spain. T cells, B-cell-depleted T cells, or PBMCs supplied cDNA or gDNA.

The authors' processing: Counts of nucleated cells, estimated from reference gene primer amplification, were obtained. Measured with immunoSEQ multiplex PCR; TCRdb has only the in-frame clones, and not every one. V and J calls and clone size are given by that table; D and trimming were obtained from the DNA. There are under 200,000 clones in the sample; 75% to 85% occur only once, and 1.5% lies in the top ten. This CDR3 region has 14 residues. Trimming removed 4 bases from V and 6 bases from J; junction bases left unmatched: 6. Germline V lookup: CDR1 LNHDA, CDR2 SQIVND (reference sequence). This clone is a singleton in its sample.

This chain joins TRBV19 and TRBJ2-3, with 8 bases lining up with TRBD1. This sequence was found in a human donor in a cohort sampled during active COVID-19. The specimen was peripheral blood. The CDR3: CASSNGRGQDTQYF. The CDR3 region has the DNA TGTGCCAGTAGTAACGGCAGGGGGCAGGATACGCAGTATTTT.